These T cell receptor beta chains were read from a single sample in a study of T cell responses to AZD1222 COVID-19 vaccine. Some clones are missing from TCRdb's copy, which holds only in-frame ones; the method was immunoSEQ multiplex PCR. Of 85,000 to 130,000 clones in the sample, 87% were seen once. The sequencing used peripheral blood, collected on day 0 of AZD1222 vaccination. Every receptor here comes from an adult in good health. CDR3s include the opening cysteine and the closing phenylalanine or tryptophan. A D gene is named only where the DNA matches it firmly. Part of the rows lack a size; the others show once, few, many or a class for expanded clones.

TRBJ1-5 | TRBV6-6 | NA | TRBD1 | CASSYSRGTGDQPQHF | TGTGCCAGCAGTTACTCGAGAGGGACAGGGGATCAGCCCCAGCATTTT
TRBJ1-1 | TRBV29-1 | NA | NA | CSVARTGNTEAFF | TGCAGCGTTGCCCGGACCGGGAACACTGAAGCTTTCTTT
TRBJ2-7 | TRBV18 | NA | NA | CASSPRDSYEQYF | TGTGCCAGCTCACCTAGAGACAGCTACGAGCAGTACTTC
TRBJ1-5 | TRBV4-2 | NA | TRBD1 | CASSQDWQGAQPQHF | TGTGCCAGCAGCCAAGATTGGCAGGGGGCCCAGCCCCAGCATTTT
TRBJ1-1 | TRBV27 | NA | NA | CASSLSFRDTEAFF | TGTGCCAGCAGTTTATCGTTCAGGGACACTGAAGCTTTCTTT
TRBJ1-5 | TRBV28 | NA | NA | CASSLGGKGQGITNQPQHF | TGTGCCAGCAGTTTAGGGGGCAAGGGGCAGGGGATCACCAATCAGCCCCAGCATTTT
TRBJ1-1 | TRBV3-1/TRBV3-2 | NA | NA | CASSQSQGWVNTEAFF | TGTGCCAGCAGCCAAAGTCAGGGGTGGGTGAACACTGAAGCTTTCTTT
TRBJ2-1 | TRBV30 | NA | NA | CAWSVLPPIASYNEQFF | TGTGCCTGGAGTGTACTCCCACCTATTGCGTCCTACAATGAGCAGTTCTTC
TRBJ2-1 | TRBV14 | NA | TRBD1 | CASSHIDRVAYNEQFF | TGTGCCAGCAGTCATATAGACAGGGTCGCTTACAATGAGCAGTTCTTC
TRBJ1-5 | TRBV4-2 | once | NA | CASSQDMKGETQHF | TGTGCCAGCAGCCAAGATATGAAGGGTGAAACCCAGCATTTT
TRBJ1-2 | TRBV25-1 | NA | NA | CATSATAFNYGYTF | TGTGCCACCTCCGCGACAGCGTTTAACTATGGCTACACCTTC
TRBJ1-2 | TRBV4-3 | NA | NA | CASSQDRVGRSHGYTF | TGCGCCAGCAGCCAAGATCGAGTCGGCAGGTCGCATGGCTACACCTTC
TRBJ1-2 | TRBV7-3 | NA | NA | CASKVGGTRRGYTF | TGTGCCAGCAAAGTCGGGGGGACCCGCCGTGGCTACACCTTC
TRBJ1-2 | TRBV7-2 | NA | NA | CASSPQQGYGYTF | TGTGCCAGCAGCCCCCAGCAGGGCTATGGCTACACCTTC
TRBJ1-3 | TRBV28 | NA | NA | CASSPGDSGNTIYF | TGTGCCAGCAGTCCAGGGGACTCTGGAAACACCATATATTTT
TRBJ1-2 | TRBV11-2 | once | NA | CASRLLDRRNYGYTF | TGTGCCAGCAGACTACTTGACAGGAGAAACTATGGCTACACCTTC
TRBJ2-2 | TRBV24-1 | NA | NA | CATSIRGPGELFF | TGTGCCACCAGTATAAGGGGTCCCGGGGAGCTGTTTTTT
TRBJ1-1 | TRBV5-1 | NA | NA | CASSLVGLPHQTDF | TGCGCCAGCAGCTTGGTAGGGCTCCCCCACCAGACAGACTTT
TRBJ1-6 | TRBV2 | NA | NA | CASSESQYSPLHF | TGTGCCAGCAGTGAGAGCCAGTATTCACCCCTCCACTTT
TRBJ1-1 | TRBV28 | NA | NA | CASSMGGWDTEAFF | TGTGCCAGCAGTATGGGGGGTTGGGACACTGAAGCTTTCTTT
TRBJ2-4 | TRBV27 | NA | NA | CASSLSGWGASKNIQYF | TGTGCCAGCAGTTTATCGGGTTGGGGGGCCAGCAAAAACATTCAGTACTTC
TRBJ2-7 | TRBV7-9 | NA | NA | CASSQTGNPYEQYF | TGTGCCAGCAGCCAGACTGGGAATCCCTACGAGCAGTACTTC
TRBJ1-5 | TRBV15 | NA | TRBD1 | CATSRGQGASNQPQHF | TGTGCCACCAGCAGAGGGCAGGGGGCTAGCAATCAGCCCCAGCATTTT